This T cell receptor beta chain stems from a study of blood T cell repertoires in COVID-19. At the level of the study: Whether acute or convalescent, the COVID-19 samples came from the United States, Italy and Spain. In each case, the material was cDNA or gDNA derived from T cells, B-cell-depleted T cells, or PBMCs.

Germline-derived CDR1 and CDR2 are DFQATT and SNEGSKA (reference sequence). V lost 3 bases and J 2 bases, leaving 14 bases between the germline ends. The CDR3 totals 15 residues. Participant-reported clinical history was the basis for cohort assignment. Either two negative PCRs, clearance, or symptom resolution qualified Cohort 3 donors as recovered. The assay was immunoSEQ multiplex PCR, and TCRdb's table has in-frame clones only and misses some. The table includes 190,000 or so clones, about 90% detected once. This rearrangement joins TRBV20-1 to TRBJ2-1; D is perhaps TRBD2 (6 bases). Sequenced material: PBMCs or T cells enriched from blood (not recorded which). The clonotype comes from a young woman who had recovered from COVID-19. CDR3 sequence reads: CSASWGSGPYNEQFF. CDR3 nucleotides: TGCAGTGCTAGTTGGGGTAGCGGACCCTACAATGAGCAGTTCTTC.